This T cell receptor (beta chain) was profiled in a study of T cell changes during pregnancy in multiple sclerosis. Assay: immunoSEQ multiplex PCR; the TCRdb copy retains only in-frame clones and omits some. The sample consists of some 77,000 clones, approximately 89% of them appearing once. CDR1 and CDR2 from the germline V gene are LNHDA and SQIVND (reference sequence). V gave up 10 bases and J gave up 4 bases; unmatched junction bases: 16. The CDR3 is 16 residues long. The receptor was isolated from a female donor with multiple sclerosis, enrolled in a pregnancy study. This specimen consisted of peripheral blood, obtained before pregnancy. V and J are TRBV19 and TRBJ1-1; 9 bases line up with TRBD1. The DNA of the CDR3 is TGTGCCATACACCGGGACAGGGTTTTGTTAGGCACTGAAGCTTTCTTT. It codes for CAIHRDRVLLGTEAFF.